The rows below give T cell receptor beta chains drawn from one sample of a study of identical twins. TCRdb passed the 5' RACE reads through MiXCR, listing each CDR3 protein once. The sample has fewer than 450,000 distinct CDR3 sequences, approximately 8.7% seen once. The source material was naive T cells sorted from blood. These receptors came from a woman between 45 and 60 years old in good health. CDR3s include the opening cysteine and the closing phenylalanine or tryptophan. A D gene is named only where the DNA matches it firmly. Clone size is stated in some rows and not others, as once, few, many or a class when expanded.

TRBJ1-5,TRBD1,-,TRBV12-3/TRBV12-4,TGTGCCAGCAGTTTCTCTTTGTCGGGCAGGGGGTTTATCTATCAGCCCCAGCATTTT,CASSFSLSGRGFIYQPQHF
TRBJ2-7,-,few,TRBV6-5,TGTGCCAGCAGTCCTCTTGTCGAGCAGTACTTC,CASSPLVEQYF
TRBJ2-1,-,many,TRBV12-3/TRBV12-4,TGTGCCAGCAGTCCGATAACCGGGACTTTACATGAGCAGTTCTTC,CASSPITGTLHEQFF
TRBJ2-1,-,many,TRBV12-3/TRBV12-4,TGTGCCAGCAGTTTAGCGCAAAGAGGGAGCAAGAGCTCCTACAATGAGCAGTTCTTC,CASSLAQRGSKSSYNEQFF
TRBJ1-2,-,many,TRBV3-1,TGTGCCAGCAGCCAGGTCCAGGGGCTAGGCTACACCTTC,CASSQVQGLGYTF
TRBJ2-3,-,few,TRBV9,TGTGCCAGCAGCGTAGCTTCGGGACCAGATACGCAGTATTTT,CASSVASGPDTQYF
TRBJ2-3,-,few,TRBV7-9,TGTGCCAGCAGCTTAGCGACCACTAGACTGTCGCAGTATTTT,CASSLATTRLSQYF
TRBJ2-2,TRBD2,-,TRBV19,TGTGCCAGTAGGGATCTAGCGGGAAACACCGGGGAGCTGTTTTTT,CASRDLAGNTGELFF
TRBJ2-7,-,-,TRBV7-2,TGTGCCAGCAGCTCTTGGTCCGAGTCCTACGAGCAGTACTTC,CASSSWSESYEQYF
TRBJ2-1,TRBD2,many,TRBV3-1,TGTGCCAGCAGCACCTTCCCAAGCGGGAGTTCCTACAATGAGCAGTTCTTC,CASSTFPSGSSYNEQFF
TRBJ1-1,-,-,TRBV25-1,TGTGCCAGCAGTGAATATAAGGGGTCAGAAGCTTTCTTT,CASSEYKGSEAFF
TRBJ2-1,TRBD2,many,TRBV28,TGTGCCAGCCAACTAGCGCAATTTGAGCAGTTCTTC,CASQLAQFEQFF
TRBJ2-3,TRBD2,many,TRBV10-3,TGTGCCATCGGGGGACTAGCGGGAGGAGGCACAGATACGCAGTATTTT,CAIGGLAGGGTDTQYF
TRBJ2-3,-,-,TRBV11-2,TGTGCCAGCAGCCCTCAACGGGGCACAGATACGCAGTATTTT,CASSPQRGTDTQYF
TRBJ1-1,-,-,TRBV12-5,TGTGCTAGTGGGCCAACCTGGGGCACTGAAGCTTTCTTT,CASGPTWGTEAFF
TRBJ2-3,-,-,TRBV11-3,TGTGCCAGCAGCTTTGAGGGGGTAGGGATCACAGATACGCAGTATTTT,CASSFEGVGITDTQYF
TRBJ2-1,-,-,TRBV9,TGTGCCAGCAGCGTGGCCGGGGTAGGCTATGAGCAGTTCTTC,CASSVAGVGYEQFF
TRBJ2-1,-,-,TRBV20-1,TGCAGTGCTAGCCGCGGAGGTGGCAGCTCCTACAATGAGCAGTTCTTC,CSASRGGGSSYNEQFF
TRBJ2-1,-,-,TRBV20-1,TGCAGTGCTAGGCGGACGCGGGGAGACCTTATTTACAATGAGCAGTTCTTC,CSARRTRGDLIYNEQFF
TRBJ2-4,-,many,TRBV5-1,TGCGCCAGCAGCTTGAATCTGGGGGACATTCAGTACTTC,CASSLNLGDIQYF
TRBJ2-5,-,-,TRBV10-3,TGTGCCATCCGTCGGGGGCTACAAGAGACCCAGTACTTC,CAIRRGLQETQYF
TRBJ1-5,-,few,TRBV15,TGTGCCACCAGCAGAGGGGATCAGCCCCAGCATTTT,CATSRGDQPQHF
TRBJ2-7,TRBD2,many,TRBV7-3,TGTGCCAGCGCTACTAGCGGGAGCGGGGAGCAGTACTTC,CASATSGSGEQYF
TRBJ1-1,-,-,TRBV7-9,TGTGCCAGCAGCCCCCCTGTGGGGGGTGACACTGAAGCTTTCTTT,CASSPPVGGDTEAFF
TRBJ1-2,-,few,TRBV20-1,TGCAGTGCTAGAGATCCCGCGGCGAGAGGGTTGAATGGCTACACCTTC,CSARDPAARGLNGYTF
TRBJ2-5,-,few,TRBV20-1,TGCAGTGCTAGAGAGGTGGGGGAGACCCAGTACTTC,CSAREVGETQYF
TRBJ1-1,-,-,TRBV12-3/TRBV12-4,TGTGCCAGCAGTTTGGCAAGTTACACTGAAGCTTTCTTT,CASSLASYTEAFF
TRBJ2-1,-,many,TRBV28,TGTGCCAGCAACACCCAGGGAGGCGTTCCGCGCAATGAGCAGTTCTTC,CASNTQGGVPRNEQFF
TRBJ1-6,-,few,TRBV4-1,TGCGCCAGCAGCCAAGTGACCGGGAGCTCCTATAATTCACCCCTCCACTTT,CASSQVTGSSYNSPLHF
TRBJ2-7,-,-,TRBV9,TGTGCCAGCAGCGTAGAAGGGGGACCCCCTTACGAGCAGTACTTC,CASSVEGGPPYEQYF
TRBJ2-1,TRBD2,-,TRBV3-1,TGTGCCAGCAGCGCAAGACTAGCGGGAGGTTTCTCCTACAATGAGCAGTTCTTC,CASSARLAGGFSYNEQFF
TRBJ2-1,TRBD1,many,TRBV20-1,TGCAGTGCCCAGACAGGGGGAAAGAACAATGAGCAGTTCTTC,CSAQTGGKNNEQFF
TRBJ1-2,-,many,TRBV12-3/TRBV12-4,TGTGCCAGCAGTTTGAAAAGTAACTATGGCTACACCTTC,CASSLKSNYGYTF
TRBJ2-1,-,few,TRBV12-3/TRBV12-4,TGTGCCAGCAGTTTAGGCTATCCTTACAATGAGCAGTTCTTC,CASSLGYPYNEQFF
TRBJ1-1,-,-,TRBV7-8,TGTGCCAGCACGAAGATCGGCACTGAAGCTTTCTTT,CASTKIGTEAFF
TRBJ1-5,-,many,TRBV5-1,TGCGCCAGCAGCTTAGGGGTCGGGCCTCCCGGCGGCAATCAGCCCCAGCATTTT,CASSLGVGPPGGNQPQHF
TRBJ2-5,TRBD2,many,TRBV7-2,TGTGCCAGCAGCTCACTAGCGGAAGAGACCCAGTACTTC,CASSSLAEETQYF
TRBJ1-2,-,-,TRBV18,TGTGCCAGCTCATATAGCGAAGATCTTGGGGGGCCTAACTATGGCTACACCTTC,CASSYSEDLGGPNYGYTF
TRBJ1-1,-,-,TRBV5-1,TGCGCCAGCAGCCCACAGGGAGGGTGGACTGAAGCTTTCTTT,CASSPQGGWTEAFF
TRBJ2-3,-,many,TRBV5-1,TGCGCCAGCAGCTTCGCCCCAGATACGCAGTATTTT,CASSFAPDTQYF
TRBJ1-1,-,-,TRBV5-6,TGTGCCAGCAGCTACCGTCCGCCCCGTATAAACACTGAAGCTTTCTTT,CASSYRPPRINTEAFF
TRBJ2-1,-,many,TRBV12-3/TRBV12-4,TGTGCCAGCACCGGGCTAAGCTCCTACAATGAGCAGTTCTTC,CASTGLSSYNEQFF
TRBJ2-5,TRBD2,many,TRBV5-1,TGCGCCAGCAGCATTACTAGCGGCCAAGAGACCCAGTACTTC,CASSITSGQETQYF
TRBJ2-3,-,few,TRBV5-6,TGTGCCAGCAGCTATCAGAGGGCAGATACGCAGTATTTT,CASSYQRADTQYF
TRBJ2-1,TRBD2,-,TRBV5-1,TGCGCCAGCAGGCCAACTAGCGGGAGCTCCTACAATGAGCAGTTCTTC,CASRPTSGSSYNEQFF
TRBJ1-1,-,few,TRBV29-1,TGCAGCTCCAGGGGCGCACCTGAAGGCCCTGAAGCTTTCTTT,CSSRGAPEGPEAFF
TRBJ2-1,TRBD2,-,TRBV20-1,TGCAGTGCCCGGGGGACTAGCGGTAAATACAATGAGCAGTTCTTC,CSARGTSGKYNEQFF
TRBJ2-7,-,-,TRBV6-2/TRBV6-3,TGTGCCAGCAGTTACTCGACGAAACCGAGCGAGCTGTACTTC,CASSYSTKPSELYF
TRBJ2-5,TRBD2,many,TRBV6-5,TGTGCCAGCAGCTCTGGACTAGCGGGAGTGGAGACCCAGTACTTC,CASSSGLAGVETQYF
TRBJ2-2,TRBD1,-,TRBV5-1,TGCGCCAGCCGCCGACAGGGGCCTACAACCGGGGAGCTGTTTTTT,CASRRQGPTTGELFF
TRBJ2-7,-,-,TRBV14,TGTGCCAGCGGCCAAGATCTTCGGGCAGAGCAGTACTTC,CASGQDLRAEQYF
TRBJ1-1,-,-,TRBV30,TGTGCCTGGAGTGTAGACCGAGAGACTGAAGCTTTCTTT,CAWSVDRETEAFF